This T cell receptor (beta chain) was sequenced in a study of regulatory T cells in long-lasting Graves disease. General study points: Persistent Graves' cases showed lower TCR diversity than newly diagnosed cases.

Time point in this sample: persistent/refractory GD, antithyroid drugs over 5 years with positive TRAb. The TCR library was made from RNA that had been extracted from PBMCs in TRIzol. Details on this clonotype: Its antigen is not known.

Arm-PCR of CDR3 regions with iRepertoire HTBI primers generated TCR beta libraries. Authors' methods: Around 59 TRBV and some 15 TRBJ segments were identified across samples. From the multiplex PCR reads, TCRdb called clonotypes with MiXCR, one entry per CDR3 protein. TCRdb, not the authors, supplied the V and J calls. The sample carries roughly 700,000 distinct CDR3 sequences, about 30% recorded once. V was shortened by 5 bases and J by 6 bases, with 10 bases between the two germline ends. CDR1 and CDR2 from the germline V gene are DFQATT and SNEGSKA (reference sequence). The CDR3 runs to 11 residues.

This specimen consisted of peripheral blood mononuclear cells (PBMCs), obtained when the disease was refractory, from a patient treated with antithyroid drugs. The gene calls are TRBV20-1 and TRBJ1-2, with D hard to call. The receptor was isolated from a female donor with Graves disease. The CDR3 region is CSAGAPHGYTF. The CDR3 region has the DNA TGCAGTGCTGGTGCCCCCCATGGCTACACCTTC.